These 3 T cell receptor beta chains were sequenced from one sample in a study of cytomegalovirus exposure and HLA in healthy donors. Vbeta (60) and Jbeta (13) primers were used in the PCR. Only in-frame clones appear in the TCRdb table, and some are missing; sequencing was by immunoSEQ multiplex PCR. This table holds 150,000 or so clones. The specimen was PBMCs. Receptors originate from a man aged 18 to 29 in good health and CMV-seronegative.

The chain recombines TRBV27 with TRBJ2-2, with D perhaps TRBD1 (7 bases). This CDR3 is built from 15 residues. Germline loops: CDR1 MNHEY, CDR2 SMNVEV (reference sequence). Trimming left V 9 bases short and J 6 bases short, with 20 bases between. CDR3 amino acids: CASTRQGGPPGELFF. The CDR3 DNA is TGTGCCAGTACAAGACAGGGAGGCCCCCCCGGGGAGCTGTTTTTT.

This sequence joins TRBV9 and TRBJ1-3, with 7 bases fitting TRBD1. V was clipped by 1 base and J by 0 bases; unmatched bases: 10. CDR3 length equals 18 residues. CDR1 is SGDLS, CDR2 YYNGEE, per germline. In nucleotides, the CDR3 is TGTGCCAGCAGCGTATCCATAGAGGGACAGAGCTCTGGAAACACCATATATTTT. Amino acids: CASSVSIEGQSSGNTIYF.

The gene calls are TRBV7-6 and TRBJ1-2; 9 bases are shared with TRBD1. Trimming cost V 5 bases and J 7 bases; bases outside gene matches: 8. This CDR3 has 14 amino acids. The germline CDR1 and CDR2 sequences are SGHVS and FNYEAQ. The CDR3 loop is CASSPSTGGSGYTF. Here the CDR3 DNA reads TGTGCCAGCAGCCCGTCGACAGGGGGTTCTGGCTACACCTTC.